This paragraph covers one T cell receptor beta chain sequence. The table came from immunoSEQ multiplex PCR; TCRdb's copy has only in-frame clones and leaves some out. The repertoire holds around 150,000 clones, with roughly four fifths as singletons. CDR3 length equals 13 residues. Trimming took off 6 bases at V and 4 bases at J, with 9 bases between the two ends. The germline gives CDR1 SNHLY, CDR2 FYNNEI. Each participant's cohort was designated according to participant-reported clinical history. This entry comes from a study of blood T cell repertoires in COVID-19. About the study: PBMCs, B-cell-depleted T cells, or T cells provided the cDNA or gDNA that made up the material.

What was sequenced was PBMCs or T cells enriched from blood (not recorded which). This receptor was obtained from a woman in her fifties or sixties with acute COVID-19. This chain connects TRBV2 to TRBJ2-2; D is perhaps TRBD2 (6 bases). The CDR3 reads CASRGGGTGELFF. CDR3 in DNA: TGTGCCAGCAGGGGAGGTGGCACCGGGGAGCTGTTTTTT.